This TCR beta chain stems from a study of shared clonotypes between healthy human individuals. Profiled with immunoSEQ multiplex PCR; TCRdb holds only in-frame clones, not every one. The data show approximately 480,000 clones, roughly 79% seen once. Donors were healthy HIV-negative adults without recently reported acute infections or vaccinations. Germline lookup yields CDR1 MDHEN and CDR2 SYDVKM. The CDR3 is 16 amino acids. Trimming took 6 bases from V and 0 from J; bases not matched to a gene: 7. V usage is TRBV28 and J usage is TRBJ2-1, with 8 bases identical to TRBD2. Sequenced material: PBMCs. The TCR comes from a woman between 40 and 55 years old in good health. Some clones in this sample may be carry-over from other donors' samples. The CDR3 loop is CASRGNSGSSYNEQFF. The CDR3 nucleotides read TGTGCCAGCAGGGGAAACAGCGGGAGCTCCTACAATGAGCAGTTCTTC.